This TCR beta chain was identified during a study of glioma-infiltrating T cells after dendritic cell vaccination. Time point defined: after dendritic cell vaccination, including at tumor progression/relapse. No glioblastoma patient carried an isocitrate dehydrogenase mutation. The method was immunoSEQ multiplex PCR; TCRdb's version includes in-frame clones alone and lacks a portion of them. The sample records 110,000 or so clones, nearly 90% being singletons. Per the germline V gene, CDR1 is MNHEY and CDR2 is SMNVEV (reference sequence). This CDR3 spans 15 amino acids. The V and J ends lost 1 base and 3 bases respectively, with 10 bases between them.

The chain has TRBV27 and TRBJ1-5, with a possible D match to TRBD1 (5 bases). The sequencing here drew on blood, taken after dendritic cell vaccination. The clonotype originates from a human donor with glioblastoma. The CDR3 loop is CASSLYRNDNQPQHF. As DNA, the CDR3 is TGTGCCAGCAGTTTATACAGGAACGACAATCAGCCCCAGCATTTT.